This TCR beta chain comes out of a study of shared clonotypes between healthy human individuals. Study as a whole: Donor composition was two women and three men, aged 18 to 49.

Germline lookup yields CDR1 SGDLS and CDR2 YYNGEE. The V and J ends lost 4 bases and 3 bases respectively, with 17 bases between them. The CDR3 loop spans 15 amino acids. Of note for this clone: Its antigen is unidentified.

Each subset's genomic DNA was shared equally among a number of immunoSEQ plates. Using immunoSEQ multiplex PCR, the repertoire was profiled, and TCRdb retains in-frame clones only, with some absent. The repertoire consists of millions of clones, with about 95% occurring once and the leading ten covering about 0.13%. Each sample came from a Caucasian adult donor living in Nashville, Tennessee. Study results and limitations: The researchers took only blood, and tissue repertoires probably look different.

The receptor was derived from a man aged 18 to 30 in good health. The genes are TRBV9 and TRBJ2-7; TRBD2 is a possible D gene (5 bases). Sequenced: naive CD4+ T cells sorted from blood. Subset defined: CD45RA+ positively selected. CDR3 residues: CASSSHSGSIYEQYF. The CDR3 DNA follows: TGTGCCAGCAGCTCGCACAGCGGCTCGATCTACGAGCAGTACTTC.